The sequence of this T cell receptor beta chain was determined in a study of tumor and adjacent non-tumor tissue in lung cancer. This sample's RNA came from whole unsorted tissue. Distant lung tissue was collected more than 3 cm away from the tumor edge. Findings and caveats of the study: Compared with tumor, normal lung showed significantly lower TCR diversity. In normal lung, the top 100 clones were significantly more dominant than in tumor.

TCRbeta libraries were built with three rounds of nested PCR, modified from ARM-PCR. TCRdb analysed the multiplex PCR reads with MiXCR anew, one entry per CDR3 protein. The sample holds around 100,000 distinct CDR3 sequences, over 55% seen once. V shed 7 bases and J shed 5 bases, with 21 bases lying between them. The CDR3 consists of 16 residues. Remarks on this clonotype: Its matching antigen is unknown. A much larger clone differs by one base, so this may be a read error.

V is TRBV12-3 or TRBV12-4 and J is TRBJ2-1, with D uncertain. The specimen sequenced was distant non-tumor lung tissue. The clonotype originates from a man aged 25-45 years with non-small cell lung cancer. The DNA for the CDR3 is TGTGCCAGCATCCGGTCGATGGCCGAGAACCACAATGAGCAGTTCTTC. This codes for CASIRSMAENHNEQFF.